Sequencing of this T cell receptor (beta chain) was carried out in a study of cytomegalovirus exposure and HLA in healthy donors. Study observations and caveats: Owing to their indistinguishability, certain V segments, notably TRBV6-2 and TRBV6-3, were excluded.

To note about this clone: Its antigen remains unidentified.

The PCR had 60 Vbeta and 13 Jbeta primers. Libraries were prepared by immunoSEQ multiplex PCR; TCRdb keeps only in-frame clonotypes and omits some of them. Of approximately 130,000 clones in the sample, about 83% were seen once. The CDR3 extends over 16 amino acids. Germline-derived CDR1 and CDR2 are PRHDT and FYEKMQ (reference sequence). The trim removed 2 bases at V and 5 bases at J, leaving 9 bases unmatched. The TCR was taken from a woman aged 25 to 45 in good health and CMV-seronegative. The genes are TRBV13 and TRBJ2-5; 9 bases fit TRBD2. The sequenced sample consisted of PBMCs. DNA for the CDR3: TGTGCCAGCAGCTTATCGAGGCGGGGGGGTGGGGAGACCCAGTACTTC. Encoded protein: CASSLSRRGGGETQYF.